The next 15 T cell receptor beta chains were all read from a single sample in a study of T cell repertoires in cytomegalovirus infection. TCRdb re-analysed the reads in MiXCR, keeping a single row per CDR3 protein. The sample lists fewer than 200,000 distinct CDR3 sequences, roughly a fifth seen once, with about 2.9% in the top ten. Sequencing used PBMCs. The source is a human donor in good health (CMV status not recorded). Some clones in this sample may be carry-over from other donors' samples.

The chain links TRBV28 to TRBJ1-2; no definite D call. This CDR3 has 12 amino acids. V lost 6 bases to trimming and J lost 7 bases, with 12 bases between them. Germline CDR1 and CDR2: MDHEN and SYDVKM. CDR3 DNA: TGTGCCAGCAGCCCGGAGGTAGTTGGCTACACCTTC. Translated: CASSPEVVGYTF.

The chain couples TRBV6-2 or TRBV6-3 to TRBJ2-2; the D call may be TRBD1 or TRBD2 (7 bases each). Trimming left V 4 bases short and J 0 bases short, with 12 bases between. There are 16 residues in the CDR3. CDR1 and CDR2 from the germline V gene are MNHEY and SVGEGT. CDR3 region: CASSSRGGPNTGELFF. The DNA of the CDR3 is TGTGCCAGCAGTTCCAGGGGGGGCCCGAACACCGGGGAGCTGTTTTTT.

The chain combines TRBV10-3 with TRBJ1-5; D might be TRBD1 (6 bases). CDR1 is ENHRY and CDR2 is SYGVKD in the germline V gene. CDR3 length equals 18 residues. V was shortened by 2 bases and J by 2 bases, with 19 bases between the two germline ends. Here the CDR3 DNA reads TGTGCCATCAGTGAGGGTCCAGTCGGGGGCCAAGGCAATCAGCCCCAGCATTTT. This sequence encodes CAISEGPVGGQGNQPQHF.

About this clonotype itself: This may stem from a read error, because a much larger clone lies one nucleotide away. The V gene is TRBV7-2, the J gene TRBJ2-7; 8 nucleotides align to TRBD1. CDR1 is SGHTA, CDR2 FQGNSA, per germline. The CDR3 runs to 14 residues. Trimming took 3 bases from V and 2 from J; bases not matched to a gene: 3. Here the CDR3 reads CASSLYRGTYEQYF. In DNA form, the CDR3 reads TGTGCCAGCAGCTTGTACAGGGGGACCTACGAGCAGTACTTC.

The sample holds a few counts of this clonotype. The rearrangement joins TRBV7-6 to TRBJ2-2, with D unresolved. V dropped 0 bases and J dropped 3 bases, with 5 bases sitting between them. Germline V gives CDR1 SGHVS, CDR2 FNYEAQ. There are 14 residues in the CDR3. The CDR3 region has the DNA TGTGCCAGCAGCTTAGCCCCCGACACCGGGGAGCTGTTTTTT. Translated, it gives CASSLAPDTGELFF.

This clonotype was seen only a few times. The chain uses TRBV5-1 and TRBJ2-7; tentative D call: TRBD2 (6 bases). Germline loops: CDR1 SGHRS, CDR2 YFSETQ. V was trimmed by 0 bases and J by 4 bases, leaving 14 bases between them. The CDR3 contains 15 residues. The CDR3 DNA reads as TGCGCCAGCAGCTTGGTGGAGGGAGGCGGGTACGAGCAGTACTTC. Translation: CASSLVEGGGYEQYF.

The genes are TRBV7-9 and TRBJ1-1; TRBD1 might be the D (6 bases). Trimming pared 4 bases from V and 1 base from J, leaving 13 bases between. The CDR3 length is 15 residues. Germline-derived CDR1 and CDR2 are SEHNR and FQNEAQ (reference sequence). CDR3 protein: CASSSYRDSNTEAFF. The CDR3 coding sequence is TGTGCCAGCAGCTCCTACAGGGATTCGAACACTGAAGCTTTCTTT.

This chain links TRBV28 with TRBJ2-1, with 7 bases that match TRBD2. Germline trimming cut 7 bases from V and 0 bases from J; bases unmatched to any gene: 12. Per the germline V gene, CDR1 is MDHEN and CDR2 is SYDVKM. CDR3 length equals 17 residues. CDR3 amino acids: CASTFRRGLSSYNEQFF. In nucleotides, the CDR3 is TGTGCCAGCACCTTTCGACGGGGACTAAGCTCCTACAATGAGCAGTTCTTC.

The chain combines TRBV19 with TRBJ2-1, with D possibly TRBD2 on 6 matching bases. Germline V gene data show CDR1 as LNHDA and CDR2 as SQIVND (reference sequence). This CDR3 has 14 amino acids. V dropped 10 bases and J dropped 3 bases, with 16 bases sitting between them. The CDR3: CATQTSLNYNEQFF. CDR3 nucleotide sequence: TGTGCCACCCAGACTAGTTTGAACTACAATGAGCAGTTCTTC. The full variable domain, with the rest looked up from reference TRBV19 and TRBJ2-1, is DGGITQSPKYLFRKEGQNVTLSCEQNLNHDAMYWYRQDPGQGLRLIYYSQIVNDFQKGDIAEGYSVSREKKESFPLTVTSAQKNPTAFYLCATQTSLNYNEQFFGPGTRLTVL.

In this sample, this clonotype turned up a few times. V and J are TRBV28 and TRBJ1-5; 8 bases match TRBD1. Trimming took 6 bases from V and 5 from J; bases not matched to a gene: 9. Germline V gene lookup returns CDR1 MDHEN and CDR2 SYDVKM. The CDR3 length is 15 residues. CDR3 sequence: CASSPSGTGDQPQHF. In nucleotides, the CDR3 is TGTGCCAGCAGCCCATCCGGGACAGGTGATCAGCCCCAGCATTTT.

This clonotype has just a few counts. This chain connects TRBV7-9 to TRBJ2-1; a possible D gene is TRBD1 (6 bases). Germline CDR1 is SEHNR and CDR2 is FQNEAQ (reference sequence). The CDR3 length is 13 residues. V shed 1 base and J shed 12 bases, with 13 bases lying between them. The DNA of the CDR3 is TGTGCCAGCAGCTTAGTAGGGGGATTCGGGCAGTTCTTC. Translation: CASSLVGGFGQFF.

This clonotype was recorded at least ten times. The CDR3 here is CASSFVARAVTDTQYF. The DNA for the CDR3 is TGTGCCAGCAGTTTTGTTGCGAGAGCTGTCACAGATACGCAGTATTTT. This chain uses TRBV12-3 or TRBV12-4 with TRBJ2-3; no reliable D call. The CDR3 loop spans 16 amino acids. V was trimmed by 3 bases and J by 2 bases, leaving 15 bases between them.

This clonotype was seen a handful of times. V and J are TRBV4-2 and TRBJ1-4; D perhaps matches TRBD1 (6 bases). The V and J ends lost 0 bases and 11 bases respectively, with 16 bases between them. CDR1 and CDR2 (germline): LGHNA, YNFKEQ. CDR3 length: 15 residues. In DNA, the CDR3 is TGTGCCAGCAGCCAAGAAGCGCAGGGGAAGTGGAAACTGTTTTTT. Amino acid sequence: CASSQEAQGKWKLFF.

The CDR3 loop reads CASTQTGANEKLFF. The CDR3 coding sequence is TGTGCCAGCACCCAAACAGGAGCTAATGAAAAACTGTTTTTT. The rearrangement joins TRBV28 to TRBJ1-4, with D perhaps TRBD1 (5 bases). CDR3 size: 14 residues. Germline V lookup: CDR1 MDHEN, CDR2 SYDVKM. The V and J ends lost 7 bases and 3 bases respectively, with 12 bases between them. Full variable domain (remainder filled in from reference TRBV28 and TRBJ1-4): DVKVTQSSRYLVKRTGEKVFLECVQDMDHENMFWYRQDPGLGLRLIYFSYDVKMKEKGDIPEGYSVSREKKERFSLILESASTNQTSMYLCASTQTGANEKLFFGSGTQLSVL.

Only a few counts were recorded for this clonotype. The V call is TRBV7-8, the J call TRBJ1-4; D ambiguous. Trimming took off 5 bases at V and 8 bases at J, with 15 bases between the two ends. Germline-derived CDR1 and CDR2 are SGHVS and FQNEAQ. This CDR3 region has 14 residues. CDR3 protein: CASSVPGGREKLFF. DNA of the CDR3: TGTGCCAGCAGCGTCCCCGGAGGGAGGGAAAAACTGTTTTTT.